This T cell receptor (beta chain) was recorded in a study of cytomegalovirus exposure and HLA in healthy donors. With regard to this clone: Its antigen is unknown.

60 Vbeta and 13 Jbeta primers were used in PCR. Clones were read by immunoSEQ multiplex PCR, and TCRdb kept only the in-frame ones, dropping some. The sample has more than 95,000 clones, around four fifths seen once. Overall study findings and caveats: An Asian-associated ancestry cluster reportedly showed fewer N-insertions than the approximately 700-donor mean in a later analysis. Later on, an analysis tied 15,000 or so TCR beta sequences to HLA alleles at 0.05 false discovery rate. Because they were indistinguishable, some V segments, including TRBV6-2 and TRBV6-3, were excluded.

The V end was cut by 6 bases, the J end by 6 bases, with 14 bases between. The CDR3 consists of 12 residues. CDR1 and CDR2 (germline): SQVTM, ANQGSEA. Sequenced: PBMCs. The TCR originated in a man aged 18-30 years in good health and CMV-seropositive. This chain uses TRBV29-1 with TRBJ1-2, with D unresolved. The CDR3 loop is CSVLDPINGYTF. Written as DNA, the CDR3 is TGCAGCGTCCTAGACCCCATTAATGGCTACACCTTC.